This entry lists 2 T cell receptor beta chains sequenced from one sample in a study of shared clonotypes between healthy human individuals (TCRdb year 2020). The library came from the immunoSEQ multiplex PCR assay. TCRdb mirrors the immuneACCESS table, restricted to in-frame sequences. Some clones are absent from its copies; in checked studies, under half trace to an unresolved V gene, and the reason for the others is unknown. Across this sample there are about 2.4 million clones, with roughly 93% seen only once. The top ten clones comprise around 0.4% of the sample. What was sequenced was naive CD4+ T cells from PBMCs. The meaning of the sample's cell subset or site label: CD45RA+ positively selected. These TCRs come from a man between 18 and 35 years old in good health. Some clones in this sample may be carry-over from other donors' samples.

V usage is TRBV10-3 and J usage is TRBJ2-3; tentative D call: TRBD2 (6 bases). The CDR3 length is 17 residues. Between the trimmed V and J ends, which lost 0 bases and 0 bases, there was a span of 13 bases. Germline V gene data show CDR1 as ENHRY and CDR2 as SYGVKD. The CDR3: CAISESLALTSTDTQYF. The CDR3, as DNA: TGTGCCATCAGTGAGTCGCTAGCGCTCACTAGCACAGATACGCAGTATTTT.

The chain links TRBV7-2 to TRBJ2-5, with D maybe TRBD1 (5 bases). This CDR3 comprises 14 residues. Trimming took off 5 bases at V and 3 bases at J, with 13 bases between the two ends. The germline V gene encodes CDR1 SGHTA and CDR2 FQGNSA. The DNA for the CDR3 is TGTGCCAGCAGCCTGAGACCAGGGAAAGAGACCCAGTACTTC. This gives the protein CASSLRPGKETQYF.